One sample yielded the 19 T cell receptor beta chains listed below, sequenced in a study of read filtering for tumor transcriptome and immune sequencing. From approximately 430 ng of RNA, a library with molecular barcoded alpha/delta and beta/gamma adaptors was made. TCRdb re-called the reads with MiXCR, one entry per CDR3 protein. The data show some 41,000 distinct CDR3 sequences, 13% seen once. Specimen: a population of CD138-negative cells sorted from bone marrow. The receptors come from a donor at least 40 years old with multiple myeloma.

This clonotype was seen more than once but under ten times. The CDR3 loop is CSVEDGSGLNTQYF. In DNA, the CDR3 is TGCAGCGTTGAGGACGGGAGCGGGTTGAATACGCAGTATTTT. The V gene is TRBV29-1, the J gene TRBJ2-3; TRBD2 might be the D (6 bases). The CDR3 consists of 14 residues. Germline-derived CDR1 and CDR2 are SQVTM and ANQGSEA. V shed 3 bases and J shed 7 bases, with 17 bases lying between them.

This clonotype was found many times. This chain joins TRBV5-1 and TRBJ2-3; 9 nucleotides agree with TRBD2. The V segment lost 2 bases and the J segment 3 bases; nucleotides outside the gene matches: 4. The germline CDR1 and CDR2 sequences are SGHRS and YFSETQ. The CDR3 totals 15 residues. CDR3 sequence: CASSFSGSGTDTQYF. In DNA form, the CDR3 reads TGCGCCAGCAGCTTTAGCGGGAGCGGGACAGATACGCAGTATTTT.

This clonotype was seen ten or more times. V is TRBV19 and J is TRBJ1-5, with a possible D match to TRBD1 (5 bases). The V end was cut by 3 bases, the J end by 7 bases, with 13 bases between. Germline CDR1 is LNHDA and CDR2 is SQIVND (reference sequence). This CDR3 is 14 amino acids long. The CDR3: CASSIQGTGQPQHF. As DNA, the CDR3 is TGTGCCAGTAGTATTCAGGGTACGGGCCAGCCCCAGCATTTT.

This clonotype showed up many times. The rearrangement uses TRBV5-1 and TRBJ1-1; 8 nucleotides align to TRBD1. The germline CDR1 and CDR2 sequences are SGHRS and YFSETQ. The CDR3 covers 15 residues. Germline trimming cut 4 bases from V and 1 base from J; bases unmatched to any gene: 6. The CDR3 DNA follows: TGCGCCAGCAGCGTACAGGGGGTAAAGAACACTGAAGCTTTCTTT. This translates into CASSVQGVKNTEAFF.

About this clonotype itself: Only one base separates this from a far larger clonotype, so it likely reflects a read error. This chain joins TRBV6-6 and TRBJ2-1; 10 nucleotides align to TRBD2. The CDR3 has 16 amino acids. Germline V gives CDR1 MNHNY, CDR2 SVGAGI (reference sequence). CDR3 amino acids: CAGSENWASGSNEQFF. CDR3 coding DNA: TGTGCCGGCAGTGAGAATTGGGCTAGCGGGAGCAATGAGCAGTTCTTC.

The sample holds many counts of this clonotype. The genes are TRBV12-3 or TRBV12-4 and TRBJ2-1; 7 nucleotides match TRBD1. Losses at the gene ends were 8 bases for V and 3 bases for J; bases not matched to a gene: 10. The CDR3 is 15 amino acids. This CDR3 reads CASWPQTGYYNEQFF. In nucleotides, the CDR3 is TGTGCCAGCTGGCCACAGACAGGGTACTACAATGAGCAGTTCTTC.

This clonotype was recorded only once. Relative to the germline gene, one junction end is altered; a read error may explain this. The chain carries TRBV10-3 and TRBJ2-1, with D tentatively TRBD1 or TRBD2 (6 bases each). The CDR3 loop spans 15 amino acids. CDR1 and CDR2 (germline): ENHRY, SYGVKD. In DNA form, the CDR3 reads TGTGCCATCCGGACGGGGGCACAAGACCACAATGAGCGGTTCTTC. It is translated as CAIRTGAQDHNERFF.

This clonotype was found many times. The chain is built from TRBV30 and TRBJ2-7; 15 nucleotides agree with TRBD2. Losses at the gene ends were 1 base for V and 4 bases for J; bases not matched to a gene: 5. CDR3 length equals 16 residues. CDR1 GTSNPN and CDR2 SVGIG come from the germline V gene (reference sequence). The DNA for the CDR3 is TGTGCCTGGAGTGGACTCGGACTAGCGGGAGGGTACGAGCAGTACTTC. It specifies CAWSGLGLAGGYEQYF.

Ten or more counts support this clonotype. The V and J genes are TRBV29-1 and TRBJ1-4; no definite D call. Trimming left V 7 bases short and J 6 bases short, with 18 bases between. CDR1 SQVTM and CDR2 ANQGSEA come from the germline V gene. The CDR3 consists of 14 residues. For the CDR3, the DNA is TGCAGCGCCCGGTCCCCTGGGAGCGATGAAAAACTGTTTTTT. This encodes CSARSPGSDEKLFF. The full variable domain, its missing parts supplied by reference TRBV29-1 and TRBJ1-4, is SAVISQKPSRDICQRGTSLTIQCQVDSQVTMMFWYRQQPGQSLTLIATANQGSEATYESGFVIDKFPISRPNLTFSTLTVSNMSPEDSSIYLCSARSPGSDEKLFFGSGTQLSVL.

This clonotype has ten or more counts. CDR3 DNA: TGTGCCAGCAGAGGGGCCAATAGTGGGTACGAGCAGTACTTC. Encoded protein: CASRGANSGYEQYF. V usage is TRBV27 and J usage is TRBJ2-7; the D gene is possibly TRBD1 (5 bases). Trimming pared 6 bases from V and 4 bases from J, leaving 16 bases between. The CDR3 contains 14 residues. The germline V gene encodes CDR1 MNHEY and CDR2 SMNVEV (reference sequence).

This clonotype was counted many times. The chain has TRBV23-1 and TRBJ2-2; 7 nucleotides line up with TRBD2. TRBV23-1 carries the ORF label, with uncertain function. Unmatched junction bases numbered 6, after V lost 2 bases and J lost 0 bases. This CDR3 has 17 amino acids. This CDR3 reads CASSQLPGLTNTGELFF. CDR3 DNA sequence: TGCGCCAGCAGTCAACTACCGGGACTAACGAACACCGGGGAGCTGTTTTTT.

This clonotype was observed a few times. The rearrangement joins TRBV5-1 to TRBJ2-5, with unresolved D. The V end was cut by 0 bases, the J end by 6 bases, with 15 bases between. Germline CDR1 SGHRS, CDR2 YFSETQ. CDR3 length: 15 residues. The CDR3 DNA follows: TGCGCCAGCAGCTTGGTTACCCTGGCGTTGAAGACCCAGTACTTC. Translation: CASSLVTLALKTQYF.

V gene TRBV19 combines with J gene TRBJ2-7, with D uncertain. The germline CDR1 and CDR2 sequences are LNHDA and SQIVND (reference sequence). This CDR3 has 13 amino acids. Trimming stripped 5 bases from V and 6 bases from J, with 14 bases between. The CDR3 sequence is CASSSPGDGEQYF. The CDR3 DNA sequence: TGTGCCAGTAGTTCCCCAGGAGACGGCGAGCAGTACTTC. Full variable domain (rest looked up from reference TRBV19 and TRBJ2-7): DGGITQSPKYLFRKEGQNVTLSCEQNLNHDAMYWYRQDPGQGLRLIYYSQIVNDFQKGDIAEGYSVSREKKESFPLTVTSAQKNPTAFYLCASSSPGDGEQYFGPGTRLTVT.

For this clonotype: A much larger clonotype is one base distant, so this may be a read error. The chain links TRBV7-6 to TRBJ2-1; 7 bases match TRBD2. The CDR3 totals 12 residues. Germline V lookup: CDR1 SGHVS, CDR2 FNYEAQ. With 11 bases clipped from V and 5 bases from J, the junction kept 6 bases outside the gene matches. CDR3 sequence reads: CAAIAGNNEQFF. The CDR3 nucleotides are TGTGCCGCCATAGCGGGTAACAATGAGCAGTTCTTC.

This clonotype has ten or more counts. The chain employs TRBV4-2 and TRBJ1-1; D is perhaps TRBD1 (5 bases). From germline, CDR1 is LGHNA and CDR2 YNFKEQ. There are 15 residues in the CDR3. Trimming took off 3 bases at V and 0 bases at J, with 11 bases between the two ends. The CDR3 loop reads CASSHRDSMNTEAFF. The DNA of the CDR3 is TGTGCCAGCAGCCACAGAGACAGCATGAACACTGAAGCTTTCTTT.

For the CDR3, the DNA is TGTGCCAGCAGTTACTCGGGGCAGAGCAGAGAGACCCAGTACTTC. It encodes CASSYSGQSRETQYF. The genes are TRBV6-2 or TRBV6-3 and TRBJ2-5, with TRBD1 as a possible D gene (5 bases). Trimming took 0 bases from V and 4 from J, leaving 12 bases between them. Germline CDR1 MNHEY, CDR2 SVGEGT. The CDR3 spans 15 residues.

This clonotype was seen only a few times. V is TRBV7-8 and J is TRBJ2-7; TRBD2 aligns across 8 bases. CDR1 is SGHVS and CDR2 is FQNEAQ in the germline V gene. The CDR3 extends over 15 amino acids. V lost 4 bases, J lost 5 bases, and 10 bases stayed unmatched. The CDR3 spells CASSSPGLGPHEQYF. For the CDR3, the DNA is TGTGCCAGCAGCTCCCCGGGACTAGGTCCCCACGAGCAGTACTTC.

On this clonotype: Since a far larger clone is one base different, this is likely a read error. This chain links TRBV6-5 with TRBJ2-1; D possibly uses TRBD1 or TRBD2 (5 bases each). V gave up 5 bases and J gave up 5 bases, with 13 bases separating them. The CDR3 is 14 amino acids. CDR1 is MNHEY, CDR2 SVGAGI, per germline. The CDR3 region has the DNA TGTGCCAGCAGTCCGGGACGGTATAACAATGAGCAGTTCTTC. Amino acids: CASSPGRYNNEQFF.

This clonotype has at least ten counts. This chain joins TRBV27 and TRBJ1-1; no firm D call. With 0 bases removed from V and 8 bases from J, the gap between germline ends came to 7 bases. CDR1 MNHEY and CDR2 SMNVEV come from the germline V gene (reference sequence). This CDR3 contains 12 residues. The CDR3 spells CASSLSGREAFF. The CDR3 DNA is TGTGCCAGCAGTTTATCCGGCAGAGAAGCTTTCTTT.